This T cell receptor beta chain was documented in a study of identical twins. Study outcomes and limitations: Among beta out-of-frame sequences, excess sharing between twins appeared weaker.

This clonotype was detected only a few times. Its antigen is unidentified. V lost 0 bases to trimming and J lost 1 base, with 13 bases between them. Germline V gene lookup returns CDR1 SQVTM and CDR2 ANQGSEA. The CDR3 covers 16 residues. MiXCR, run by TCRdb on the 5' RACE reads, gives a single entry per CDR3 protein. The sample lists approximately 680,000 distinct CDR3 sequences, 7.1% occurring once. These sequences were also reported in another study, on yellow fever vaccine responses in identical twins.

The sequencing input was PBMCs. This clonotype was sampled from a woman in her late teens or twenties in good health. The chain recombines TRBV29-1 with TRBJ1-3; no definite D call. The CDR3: CSVEDTRRGSGNTIYF. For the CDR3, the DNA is TGCAGCGTTGAAGATACCAGGCGGGGATCTGGAAACACCATATATTTT.